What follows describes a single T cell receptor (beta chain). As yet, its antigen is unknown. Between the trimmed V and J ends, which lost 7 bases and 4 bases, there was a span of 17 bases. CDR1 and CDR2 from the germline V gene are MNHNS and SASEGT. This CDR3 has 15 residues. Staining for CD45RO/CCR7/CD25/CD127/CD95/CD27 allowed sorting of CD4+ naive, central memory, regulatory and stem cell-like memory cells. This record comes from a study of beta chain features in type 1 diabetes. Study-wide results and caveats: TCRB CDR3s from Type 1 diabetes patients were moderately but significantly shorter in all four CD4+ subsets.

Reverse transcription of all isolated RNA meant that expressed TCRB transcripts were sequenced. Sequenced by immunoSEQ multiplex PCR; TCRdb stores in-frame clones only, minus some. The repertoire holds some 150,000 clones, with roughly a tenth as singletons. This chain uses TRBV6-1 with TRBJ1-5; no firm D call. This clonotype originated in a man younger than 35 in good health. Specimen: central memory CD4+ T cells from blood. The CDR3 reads CASTRGSQRNQPQHF. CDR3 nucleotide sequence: TGTGCCAGCACCCGAGGGTCGCAACGGAATCAGCCCCAGCATTTT.